Here is one T cell receptor (beta chain) with its context. The antigen is not known. This record belongs to a study of cytomegalovirus exposure and HLA in healthy donors. The PCR ran on 60 Vbeta and 13 Jbeta primers. Measured with immunoSEQ multiplex PCR; TCRdb has only the in-frame clones, and not every one. The profile shows about 110,000 clones, over 60% of them singletons. The CDR3 covers 12 residues. Looked up from germline, CDR1 is SGHTA and CDR2 is FQGTGA. The V gene lost 5 bases and the J gene lost 8 bases, with 9 bases spanning the gap. Nominally healthy donors were sampled, though unrecorded immune exposures were likely. Study outcomes and limitations: TCR beta V- and J-gene trimming, according to a later analysis, was linked to a missense DCLRE1C variant. In vitro experiments confirmed that three CMV-associated chains were specific for CMV antigens.

Specimen: PBMCs. The source is a woman aged 60-75 years in good health and CMV-seropositive. This rearrangement joins TRBV7-3 to TRBJ2-2; D not certain. The CDR3 coding sequence is TGTGCCAGCAGCCCCTACGAAGGGGAGCTGTTTTTT. The encoded protein is CASSPYEGELFF.